The sequence of this T cell receptor beta chain was determined in a study of blood T cell repertoires in COVID-19. Repertoires were generated with immunoSEQ multiplex PCR, while TCRdb's copy carries only in-frame clones and drops some. Of 290,000 or so clones in the sample, around 84% are singletons; the top ten hold about 5%. The CDR3 has 15 amino acids. Germline CDR1 is GTSNPN and CDR2 is SVGIG (reference sequence). V lost 0 bases to trimming and J lost 5 bases; unmatched junction nucleotides: 8. The clonotype originates from a man between 40 and 49 years old who had been exposed to COVID-19. The specimen was PBMCs or T cells enriched from blood (not recorded which). The chain carries TRBV30 and TRBJ1-2; TRBD1 matches 8 bases. The CDR3, as DNA: TGTGCCTGGAGTGTAGGGATGGGGACAGGTTATGGCTACACCTTC. It codes for CAWSVGMGTGYGYTF.